The clone carrying this T cell receptor (beta chain) was seen more than once but under ten times. Its antigen is as yet unknown. Noted treatment: oral pan-JAK inhibitor, 5-10 mg twice daily. The CDR3 has 15 residues. Germline CDR1 reads MNHNS; CDR2 reads SASEGT. V was clipped by 8 bases and J by 7 bases; unmatched bases: 12. The sample is drawn from a study of CD8+ T cells in alopecia areata. Study outcomes and limitations: Any link of baseline CD8+ expansion to response, resting on one nonresponder, remains uncertain. Elevated clonality characterized lesional scalp relative to normal scalp, particularly in alopecia totalis/universalis. Among the top 100, expanded CD8+ clones, as well as scalp clonality, were significantly decreased by tofacitinib.

The sequencing template was cDNA reverse transcribed from extracted RNA. Clones were read by immunoSEQ multiplex PCR, and TCRdb kept only the in-frame ones, dropping some. The sample lists 150,000 to 200,000 clones; approximately 61% were seen once. The source material was CD4+ T cells sorted from blood, sampled at week 24, from a patient treated with tofacitinib. V usage is TRBV6-1 and J usage is TRBJ2-2; 8 positions match TRBD2. The receptor's source is a human donor with alopecia areata. The CDR3, as DNA: TGTGCCAGCCGGCCAGCGGGGGTTAAGGACGGGGAGCTGTTTTTT. Its protein product is CASRPAGVKDGELFF.